A selection of T cell receptor beta chains follows, all from one sample in a study of CXCR3-negative and CXCR3-positive naive CD8 T cells. TCRdb reprocessed the 5' RACE reads and reports one entry per CDR3 protein, with no DNA. Recorded for this sample: about 7,000 distinct CDR3 sequences. Sequences were obtained from naive CXCR3+ CD8+ T cells from blood. These receptors were collected from a human donor in good health. Some clones in this sample may be carry-over from other donors' samples. Both conserved end residues are part of each CDR3. Some rows have no size entry. The others give once, few or many, or a class for an expanded clone.

j_gene	v_gene	abundance	CDR3aa
TRBJ1-1	TRBV20-1	.	CSARVLQGSALGTEAFF
TRBJ2-3	TRBV5-1	medium-sized	CASSLLGAGGPTDTQYF
TRBJ2-5	TRBV29-1	medium-sized	CSVEVGNQETQYF
TRBJ2-1	TRBV20-1	.	CSARVTRSVYNEQFF
TRBJ2-7	TRBV5-4	.	CASSYLAGGPEQYF
TRBJ1-4	TRBV6-6	.	CACSRDRAMRGEKLFF
TRBJ1-1	TRBV12-3/TRBV12-4	.	CASSLSGSTEAFF
TRBJ2-3	TRBV5-1	.	CASSLAQGADTQYF
TRBJ2-3	TRBV2	.	CASSASGRTDTQYF
TRBJ2-1	TRBV29-1	medium-sized	CSVVEGYNEQFF
TRBJ1-4	TRBV7-9	medium-sized	CASSFRTGGLDEKLFF
TRBJ2-1	TRBV29-1	.	CSVDRDRGLNEQFF
TRBJ2-1	TRBV15	medium-sized	CATSRWTSGDNEQFF
TRBJ2-2	TRBV2	.	CASSGRGSTGELFF
TRBJ2-1	TRBV29-1	.	CSVEAPLDYNEQFF
TRBJ2-3	TRBV7-2	.	CASSSFSWLNTDTQYF
TRBJ2-3	TRBV7-2	.	CASSHGTSGTDTQYF
TRBJ1-2	TRBV25-1	medium-sized	CASSESSKGYTF
TRBJ2-2	TRBV6-6	.	CASSYSGERGDTGELFF
TRBJ2-7	TRBV20-1	medium-sized	CSAPDRYYEQYF
TRBJ2-1	TRBV27	.	CASSLLMGEGPNEQFF
TRBJ2-1	TRBV27	medium-sized	CASSSPGAGAANEQFF
TRBJ1-4	TRBV6-6	.	CASGPGSFLEEKLFF
TRBJ2-3	TRBV6-5	.	CASSLVGGSTDTQYF
TRBJ2-7	TRBV7-6	medium-sized	CASSLGAQTAREQYF
TRBJ2-1	TRBV29-1	.	CSVKTDYNEQFF
TRBJ1-2	TRBV12-5	.	CASATGIFSYGYTF
TRBJ2-2	TRBV6-2/TRBV6-3	.	CASNYRRSGELFF
TRBJ2-7	TRBV6-5	.	CASSYDSSYEQYF
TRBJ2-3	TRBV29-1	.	CSGVPGNTDTQYF
TRBJ1-6	TRBV5-1	.	CASSGEDPPLHF
TRBJ1-4	TRBV18	.	CASQQGAELFF
TRBJ2-7	TRBV20-1	.	CSAKTSGGTYEQYF
TRBJ2-3	TRBV7-9	.	CASSQDRDQTQYF
TRBJ2-7	TRBV29-1	medium-sized	CSVMTGSYEQYF
TRBJ2-7	TRBV3-1	.	CASSQDETGAYEQYF
TRBJ1-1	TRBV27	medium-sized	CASSLGQGAVTEAFF
TRBJ2-3	TRBV20-1	.	CSAPPSGTGRADTQYF
TRBJ2-7	TRBV19	.	CASSIGQGKYEQYF
TRBJ1-1	TRBV23-1	.	CASSRSGSEAFF
TRBJ1-5	TRBV7-9	.	CASSSGSDRQPQHF
TRBJ2-1	TRBV5-1	.	CASSLARGGDEQFF
TRBJ2-2	TRBV6-5	medium-sized	CASSVANTGELFF
TRBJ2-7	TRBV21-1	medium-sized	CASSADRRAPDEQYF
TRBJ2-7	TRBV3-1	.	CASSQDPSPIYEQYF
TRBJ2-3	TRBV4-1	medium-sized	CASSPVWGRSTDTQYF
TRBJ2-1	TRBV29-1	.	CSVDRVFSSSYNEQFF
TRBJ2-1	TRBV29-1	.	CSVIAGSYNEQFF
TRBJ2-7	TRBV29-1	medium-sized	CSVVWDSQGYEQYF
TRBJ2-3	TRBV29-1	medium-sized	CSLNFITDTQYF